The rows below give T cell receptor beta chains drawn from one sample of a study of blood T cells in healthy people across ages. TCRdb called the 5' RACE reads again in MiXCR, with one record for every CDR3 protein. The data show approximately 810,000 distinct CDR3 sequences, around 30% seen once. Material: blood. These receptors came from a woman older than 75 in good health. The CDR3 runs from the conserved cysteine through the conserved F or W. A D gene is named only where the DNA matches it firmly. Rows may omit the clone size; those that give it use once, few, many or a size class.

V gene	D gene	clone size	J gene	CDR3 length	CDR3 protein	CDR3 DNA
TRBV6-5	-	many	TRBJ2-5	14	CASSYERGQETQYF	TGTGCCAGCAGTTACGAAAGGGGTCAAGAGACCCAGTACTTC
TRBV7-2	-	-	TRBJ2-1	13	CVSSPDGGETQFF	TGTGTCAGCAGCCCCGATGGGGGAGAGACCCAGTTCTTC
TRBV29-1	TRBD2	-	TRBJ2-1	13	CSGSGSSYNEQFF	TGCAGCGGTAGCGGGAGCTCCTACAATGAGCAGTTCTTC
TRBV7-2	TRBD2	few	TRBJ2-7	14	CASKRGLAGDEQYF	TGTGCCAGCAAAAGGGGACTAGCCGGTGACGAGCAGTACTTC
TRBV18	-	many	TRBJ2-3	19	CASSPRPGASGLITDTQYF	TGTGCCAGCTCACCACGCCCGGGAGCCTCGGGTCTAATCACAGATACGCAGTATTTT
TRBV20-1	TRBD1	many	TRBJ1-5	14	CSARSRTGKGPQHF	TGCAGTGCTAGATCAAGGACAGGGAAGGGGCCCCAGCATTTT
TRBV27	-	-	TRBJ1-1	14	CASGRGTGRTEAFF	TGTGCCAGTGGGAGAGGGACTGGAAGAACTGAAGCTTTCTTT
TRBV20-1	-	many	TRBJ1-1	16	CSARDFGGPSNTEAFF	TGCAGTGCTAGAGATTTCGGGGGTCCTTCGAACACTGAAGCTTTCTTT
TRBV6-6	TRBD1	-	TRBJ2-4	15	CASRRQGASKNIQYF	TGTGCCAGCAGGAGACAGGGGGCGTCCAAAAACATTCAGTACTTC
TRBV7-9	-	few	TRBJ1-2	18	CASSLKGRQATLGYGHTF	TGTGCCAGCAGCCTAAAGGGAAGACAGGCAACCTTGGGCTATGGCCACACCTTC
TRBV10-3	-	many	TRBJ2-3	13	CAISETSPDTQYF	TGTGCCATCAGTGAGACTAGTCCAGATACGCAGTATTTT
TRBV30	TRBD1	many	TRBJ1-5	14	CAWSLIGGGQPQHF	TGTGCCTGGAGTCTAATAGGGGGCGGTCAGCCCCAGCATTTT
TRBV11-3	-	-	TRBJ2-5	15	CASSLARGGLETQYF	TGTGCCAGCAGCCTAGCGAGGGGGGGCTTGGAGACCCAGTACTTC
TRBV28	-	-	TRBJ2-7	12	CASSSPAGEQYF	TGTGCCAGCAGTTCCCCCGCCGGCGAGCAGTACTTC
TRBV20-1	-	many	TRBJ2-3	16	CSAGPLTGLDTDTQYF	TGCAGTGCTGGACCCCTCACGGGGCTGGATACAGATACGCAGTATTTT
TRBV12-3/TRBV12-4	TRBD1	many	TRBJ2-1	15	CASNTRTGYTNEQFF	TGTGCCAGCAACACCAGGACAGGGTATACCAATGAGCAGTTCTTC
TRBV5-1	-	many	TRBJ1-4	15	CASSLERGPNEKLFF	TGCGCCAGCAGCTTGGAACGGGGGCCTAATGAAAAACTGTTTTTT
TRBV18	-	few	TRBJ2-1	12	CASSPGTDQQFF	TGTGCCAGCTCACCCGGGACGGACCAGCAGTTCTTC
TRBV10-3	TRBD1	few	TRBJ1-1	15	CAISEAPDRAVEAFF	TGTGCCATCAGTGAGGCCCCTGACAGGGCGGTTGAAGCTTTCTTT
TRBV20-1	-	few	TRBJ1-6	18	CSAQASGPSSSYNSPLHF	TGCAGTGCTCAGGCGTCAGGGCCCTCAAGCTCCTATAATTCACCCCTCCACTTT
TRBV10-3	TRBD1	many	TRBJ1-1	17	CAISGGRRGQANTEAFF	TGTGCCATCAGTGGGGGAAGGAGGGGGCAGGCGAACACTGAAGCTTTCTTT
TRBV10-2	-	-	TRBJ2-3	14	CASSAGQGADTQYF	TGCGCCAGCAGTGCAGGCCAGGGTGCAGATACGCAGTATTTT
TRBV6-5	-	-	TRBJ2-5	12	CASKSGPETQYF	TGTGCCAGCAAGAGCGGACCGGAGACCCAGTACTTC
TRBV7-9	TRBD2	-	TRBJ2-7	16	CASSLSVVGGASEQYF	TGTGCCAGCAGCTTAAGTGTCGTGGGAGGGGCCAGCGAGCAGTACTTC
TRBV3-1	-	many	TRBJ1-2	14	CASSQGTVSYGYTF	TGTGCCAGCAGCCAAGGGACAGTGTCCTATGGCTACACCTTC
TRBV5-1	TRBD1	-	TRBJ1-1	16	CASSLVQGEGNTEAFF	TGCGCCAGCAGCTTGGTACAGGGGGAGGGGAACACTGAAGCTTTCTTT
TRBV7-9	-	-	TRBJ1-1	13	CASSTKGRTEAFF	TGTGCCAGCAGCACAAAAGGTCGGACTGAAGCTTTCTTT
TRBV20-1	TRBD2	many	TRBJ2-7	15	CSAREKRGLPYEQYF	TGCAGTGCTAGAGAAAAGCGGGGGCTGCCCTACGAGCAGTACTTC
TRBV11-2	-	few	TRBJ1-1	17	CASSFSAPPTTGTEAFF	TGTGCCAGCAGCTTTTCGGCCCCACCTACTACCGGCACTGAAGCTTTCTTT
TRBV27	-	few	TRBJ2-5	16	CASSSQLAFPGETQYF	TGTGCCAGCAGTTCCCAACTAGCCTTTCCTGGAGAGACCCAGTACTTC
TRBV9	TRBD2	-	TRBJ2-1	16	CASSPSSGGFYNEQFF	TGTGCCAGCAGCCCCAGTAGCGGGGGGTTCTACAATGAGCAGTTCTTC
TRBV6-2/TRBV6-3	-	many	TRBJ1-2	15	CASSWEGTGTNGYTF	TGTGCCAGCAGCTGGGAGGGCACCGGGACCAATGGCTACACCTTC
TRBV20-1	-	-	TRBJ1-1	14	CSARDPKGNAEAFF	TGCAGTGCTAGAGATCCAAAGGGGAACGCTGAAGCTTTCTTT
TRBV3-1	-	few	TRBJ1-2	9	CASSQPYTF	TGTGCCAGCAGCCAACCCTACACCTTC
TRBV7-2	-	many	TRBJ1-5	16	CASTTRTGVGNQPQHF	TGTGCCAGCACCACGCGGACGGGGGTTGGCAATCAGCCCCAGCATTTT
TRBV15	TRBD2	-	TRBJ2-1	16	CATSRAGLAVYNEQFF	TGTGCCACCAGCAGGGCAGGACTAGCGGTCTACAATGAGCAGTTCTTC
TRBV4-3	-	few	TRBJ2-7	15	CASSQGLPPGDEQYF	TGCGCCAGCAGCCAAGGCCTTCCCCCCGGGGACGAGCAGTACTTC
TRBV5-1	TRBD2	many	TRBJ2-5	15	CASSPKTSGEETQYF	TGCGCCAGCAGCCCCAAGACTAGCGGGGAAGAGACCCAGTACTTC
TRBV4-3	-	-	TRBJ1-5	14	CASSQELGNQPQHF	TGCGCCAGCAGCCAAGAGTTAGGAAATCAGCCCCAGCATTTT
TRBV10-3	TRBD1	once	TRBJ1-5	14	CAIRAGTGNQPQHF	TGTGCCATCAGAGCCGGGACAGGTAATCAGCCCCAGCATTTT
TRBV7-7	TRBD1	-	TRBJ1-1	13	CASSLGRDSEAFF	TGTGCTAGCAGCTTGGGCCGGGACAGTGAAGCTTTCTTT
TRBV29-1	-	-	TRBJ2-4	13	CSVTQLAKNIQYF	TGCAGCGTTACACAGCTAGCCAAAAACATTCAGTACTTC
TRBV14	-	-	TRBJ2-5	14	CASSRRVSWKTQYF	TGTGCCAGCAGCCGTAGGGTTTCGTGGAAGACCCAGTACTTC
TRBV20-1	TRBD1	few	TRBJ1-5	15	CSARQGNRGNQPQHF	TGCAGTGCTCGACAGGGGAATCGGGGCAATCAGCCCCAGCATTTT
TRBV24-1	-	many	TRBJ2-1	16	CATSDFGQGSGNEQFF	TGTGCCACCAGTGATTTTGGCCAGGGAAGCGGGAATGAGCAGTTCTTC
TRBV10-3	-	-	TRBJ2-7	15	CAISESSVRSYEQYF	TGTGCCATCAGTGAGTCATCGGTTCGCTCCTACGAGCAGTACTTC